This is a list of T cell receptor beta chains from one sample in a study of T cell responses to AZD1222 COVID-19 vaccine. Profiled with immunoSEQ multiplex PCR; TCRdb holds only in-frame clones, not every one. Of about 19,000 clones listed, 81% are singletons. The specimen comprised peripheral blood, sampled 28 days after the second AZD1222 dose. The receptors were gathered from an adult who received the AZD1222 COVID-19 vaccine. CDR3s include the opening cysteine and the closing phenylalanine or tryptophan. Fields, in order: D gene, J gene, V gene, clone size, CDR3 protein, CDR3 DNA. D genes are given only for firm matches. Size tells how often a clone was seen (once, few, many) or the class of an expanded clone, and some rows leave it out.

>NA|TRBJ1-4|TRBV5-1|few
CASSLGERGEKLFF
TGCGCCAGCAGCTTGGGGGAAAGGGGTGAAAAACTGTTTTTT
>NA|TRBJ2-2|TRBV5-4|NA
CASSLAGRGMAGELFF
TGTGCCAGCAGCTTGGCGGGAAGGGGCATGGCCGGGGAGCTGTTTTTT
>NA|TRBJ2-2|TRBV27|once
CASSRWGSTGELFF
TGTGCCAGCAGTCGCTGGGGGAGCACCGGGGAGCTGTTTTTT
>NA|TRBJ2-7|TRBV6-5|few
CASINREYEQYF
TGTGCCAGCATAAACAGGGAGTACGAGCAGTACTTC
>TRBD2|TRBJ2-1|TRBV29-1|few
CSVEWLAVGSYNEQFF
TGCAGCGTTGAATGGCTAGCGGTAGGCTCCTACAATGAGCAGTTCTTC
>NA|TRBJ1-1|TRBV4-1|once
CASSQEPGNTEAFF
TGCGCCAGCAGCCAAGAACCGGGGAACACTGAAGCTTTCTTT
>TRBD1|TRBJ1-1|TRBV5-1|NA
CASSSGQGTEAFF
TGCGCCAGCAGCTCCGGACAGGGGACTGAAGCTTTCTTT
>NA|TRBJ2-5|TRBV5-6|NA
CASSASVDQETQYF
TGTGCCAGCAGCGCCTCGGTAGACCAAGAGACCCAGTACTTC
>NA|TRBJ2-7|TRBV6-6|NA
CASTESGVDEQYF
TGTGCCAGCACCGAATCAGGGGTAGACGAGCAGTACTTC
>TRBD1|TRBJ1-6|TRBV10-3|NA
CAISVMGQNSPLHF
TGTGCCATCAGTGTGATGGGACAGAATTCACCCCTCCACTTT
>TRBD2|TRBJ2-5|TRBV24-1|NA
CATSDSTRGGVGETQYF
TGTGCCACCAGTGACTCAACACGGGGGGGCGTCGGAGAGACCCAGTACTTC
>NA|TRBJ1-2|TRBV2|few
CASSATDMDGYTF
TGTGCCAGCAGTGCCACCGACATGGACGGCTACACCTTC
>NA|TRBJ1-1|TRBV11-3|NA
CASSLATDTEAFF
TGTGCCAGCAGCTTAGCGACGGATACTGAAGCTTTCTTT
>TRBD2|TRBJ2-5|TRBV11-3|NA
CASSLAGKPTVRGAQYF
TGTGCCAGCAGCTTAGCAGGAAAGCCGACGGTCCGGGGGGCCCAGTACTTC
>NA|TRBJ1-1|TRBV5-4|NA
CASSLLPRGTEAFF
TGTGCCAGCAGCTTATTACCCCGGGGCACTGAAGCTTTCTTT
>TRBD1|TRBJ1-2|TRBV15|NA
CATSRDPGRGVYGYTF
TGTGCCACCAGCAGAGATCCAGGCAGGGGGGTCTATGGCTACACCTTC
>NA|TRBJ2-2|TRBV24-1|NA
CATSEGTGNTGELFF
TGTGCCACCAGTGAAGGGACGGGGAACACCGGGGAGCTGTTTTTT
>NA|TRBJ2-2|TRBV5-1|NA
CASRLEPGGELFF
TGCGCCAGCAGATTGGAACCGGGCGGGGAGCTGTTTTTT
>NA|TRBJ1-4|TRBV30|NA
CAWSVISGRMGEKLFF
TGTGCCTGGAGTGTAATCTCAGGGAGGATGGGGGAAAAACTGTTTTTT
>NA|TRBJ2-1|TRBV13|NA
CASNRGGRGTYNEQFF
TGTGCCAGCAACCGAGGGGGGAGGGGCACCTACAATGAGCAGTTCTTC
>NA|TRBJ2-2|TRBV9|NA
CASSVERGKGDTGELFF
TGTGCCAGCAGCGTAGAAAGGGGGAAGGGGGACACCGGGGAGCTGTTTTTT
>TRBD1|TRBJ1-2|TRBV12-3/TRBV12-4|NA
CASSSTGAMHTF
TGTGCCAGCAGTTCGACAGGGGCCATGCACACCTTC
>TRBD2|TRBJ2-2|TRBV4-3|few
CASRGPVAGDGELFF
TGCGCCAGCCGTGGGCCGGTAGCGGGGGACGGGGAGCTGTTTTTT
>TRBD1|TRBJ1-5|TRBV6-2/TRBV6-3|NA
CASSRGQGDQPQHF
TGTGCCAGCAGCCGTGGACAGGGTGATCAGCCCCAGCATTTT
>NA|TRBJ1-1|TRBV15|NA
CATSRDYLGAAEAFF
TGTGCCACCAGCAGAGATTATTTGGGGGCGGCTGAAGCTTTCTTT
>NA|TRBJ2-5|TRBV7-8|NA
CASSKPRETQYF
TGTGCCAGCAGTAAACCCCGGGAGACCCAGTACTTC
>NA|TRBJ1-3|TRBV29-1|NA
CSAVRAGNTIYF
TGCAGCGCCGTACGGGCTGGAAACACCATATATTTT
>TRBD1|TRBJ1-1|TRBV3-1/TRBV3-2|few
CASSQGQGNTEAFF
TGTGCCAGCAGCCAGGGACAGGGGAACACTGAAGCTTTCTTT
>NA|TRBJ2-3|TRBV9|NA
CASSVGGINTDTQYF
TGTGCCAGCAGCGTAGGTGGGATAAACACAGATACGCAGTATTTT
>NA|TRBJ1-5|TRBV3-1/TRBV3-2|NA
CASSPATQYPQHF
TGTGCCAGCAGCCCCGCTACCCAGTACCCCCAGCATTTT
>NA|TRBJ1-6|TRBV3-1/TRBV3-2|NA
CASSLGGDNSPLHF
TGTGCCAGCTCCCTTGGGGGGGATAATTCACCCCTCCACTTT
>NA|TRBJ1-5|TRBV2|NA
CASSEQTQDQPQHF
TGTGCCAGCAGTGAACAAACCCAGGATCAGCCCCAGCATTTT
>NA|TRBJ2-1|TRBV6-1|NA
CASSDWSSYNEQFF
TGTGCCAGCAGTGATTGGAGCTCCTACAATGAGCAGTTCTTC
>NA|TRBJ2-7|TRBV20-1|few
CSASRISSSYEQYF
TGCAGTGCTAGTAGGATTTCTAGCTCCTACGAGCAGTACTTC
>NA|TRBJ2-5|TRBV10-2|NA
CASSPGPQETQYF
TGCGCCAGCAGTCCGGGACCCCAAGAGACCCAGTACTTC
>NA|TRBJ1-1|TRBV12-5|NA
CASGPGGGATEAFF
TGTGCTAGTGGTCCAGGTGGGGGGGCGACTGAAGCTTTCTTT
>TRBD1|TRBJ2-7|TRBV6-2/TRBV6-3|once
CASSSAGLGQGASYEQYF
TGTGCCAGCAGCTCCGCAGGGCTGGGGCAGGGGGCGTCCTACGAGCAGTACTTC
>TRBD1|TRBJ2-1|TRBV5-1|NA
CASSARDSSYNEQFF
TGCGCCAGCAGTGCTAGGGACAGCTCCTACAATGAGCAGTTCTTC
>NA|TRBJ2-7|TRBV6-2/TRBV6-3|NA
CASSYSWGGMDEQYF
TGTGCCAGCAGTTACTCATGGGGGGGCATGGACGAGCAGTACTTC
>TRBD2|TRBJ2-7|TRBV7-2|NA
CASRFSGGAANEQYF
TGTGCCAGCAGGTTTAGCGGGGGGGCCGCCAACGAGCAGTACTTC
>NA|TRBJ2-1|TRBV3-1/TRBV3-2|NA
CASSQDEGVGYDEQFF
TGTGCCAGCAGCCAAGATGAGGGGGTGGGGTACGATGAGCAGTTCTTC
>NA|TRBJ1-3|TRBV19|NA
CASSWQGDSGNTIYF
TGTGCCAGTAGTTGGCAGGGTGACTCTGGAAACACCATATATTTT
>NA|TRBJ2-3|TRBV19|NA
CASSIEGSDTQYF
TGTGCCAGTAGTATAGAAGGTTCAGATACGCAGTATTTT
>NA|TRBJ1-2|TRBV30|NA
CAWTRDRGSIYGYTF
TGTGCCTGGACGAGGGATCGGGGCAGCATCTATGGCTACACCTTC
>NA|TRBJ1-6|TRBV7-9|NA
CASSLGDILHF
TGTGCCAGCAGCTTAGGGGACATTCTCCACTTT
>NA|TRBJ2-5|TRBV18|NA
CASSPTSVYGGEGETQYF
TGTGCCAGCTCACCTACCTCGGTTTACGGCGGAGAGGGGGAGACCCAGTACTTC
>NA|TRBJ2-2|TRBV5-4|NA
CASSLVTWTATGELFF
TGTGCCAGCAGCTTGGTGACTTGGACGGCCACCGGGGAGCTGTTTTTT
>NA|TRBJ1-2|TRBV3-1/TRBV3-2|NA
CASSQAHYGYTF
TGTGCCAGCAGCCAAGCCCACTATGGCTACACCTTC
>NA|TRBJ2-7|TRBV4-2|NA
CASSQERAYEQYF
TGTGCCAGCAGCCAAGAAAGAGCCTACGAGCAGTACTTC
>NA|TRBJ2-2|TRBV18|NA
CASSPQRGPQNTGELFF
TGTGCCAGCTCACCGCAGAGGGGACCCCAGAACACCGGGGAGCTGTTTTTT
>NA|TRBJ2-1|TRBV5-4|once
CASSPPTTGTSYNEQFF
TGTGCCAGCAGCCCACCTACGACCGGGACCTCCTACAATGAGCAGTTCTTC
>TRBD1|TRBJ1-1|TRBV11-2|NA
CASSLQRQGFSEAFF
TGTGCCAGCAGCTTACAACGACAGGGGTTCTCTGAAGCTTTCTTT
>TRBD1|TRBJ1-3|TRBV5-5|NA
CASSLEGTDKNTIYF
TGTGCCAGCAGCTTGGAAGGGACAGATAAAAACACCATATATTTT
>TRBD1|TRBJ2-7|TRBV3-1/TRBV3-2|NA
CASSRSGGSGYEQYF
TGTGCCAGCAGCCGGTCAGGGGGCAGTGGCTACGAGCAGTACTTC
>NA|TRBJ2-2|TRBV3-1/TRBV3-2|NA
CASTAATGSNRPTGELFF
TGTGCCAGCACCGCAGCGACAGGTTCAAACAGACCCACCGGGGAGCTGTTTTTT
>NA|TRBJ2-3|TRBV2|NA
CASSEGQRHSTDTQYF
TGTGCCAGCAGTGAAGGGCAGCGGCATAGCACAGATACGCAGTATTTT
>NA|TRBJ1-5|TRBV7-8|NA
CASSLVGSQPQHF
TGTGCCAGCAGCTTAGTTGGCAGCCAGCCCCAGCATTTT
>TRBD2|TRBJ2-3|TRBV10-3|medium-sized
CAISSSGRATDTQYF
TGTGCCATCAGTTCTAGCGGGAGGGCGACAGATACGCAGTATTTT
>NA|TRBJ1-3|TRBV5-1|NA
CASSLAQDGNTIYF
TGCGCCAGCAGCTTGGCACAGGACGGAAACACCATATATTTT
>TRBD1|TRBJ1-1|TRBV6-6|NA
CASSYSRDRGLTEAFF
TGTGCCAGCAGTTACTCCCGGGACAGGGGGCTCACTGAAGCTTTCTTT